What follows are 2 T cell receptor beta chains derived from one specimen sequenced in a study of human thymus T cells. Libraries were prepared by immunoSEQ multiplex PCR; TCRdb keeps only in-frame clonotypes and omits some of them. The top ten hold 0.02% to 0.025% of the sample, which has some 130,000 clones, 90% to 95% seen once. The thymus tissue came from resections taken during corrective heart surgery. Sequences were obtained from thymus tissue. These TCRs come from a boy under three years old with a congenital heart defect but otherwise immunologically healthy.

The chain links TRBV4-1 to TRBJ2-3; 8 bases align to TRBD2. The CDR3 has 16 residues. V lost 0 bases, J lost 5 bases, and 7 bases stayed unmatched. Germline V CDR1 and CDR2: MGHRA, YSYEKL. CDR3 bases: TGCGCCAGCAGCCAAGATGGGGGACTAGGGTTAGATACGCAGTATTTT. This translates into CASSQDGGLGLDTQYF.

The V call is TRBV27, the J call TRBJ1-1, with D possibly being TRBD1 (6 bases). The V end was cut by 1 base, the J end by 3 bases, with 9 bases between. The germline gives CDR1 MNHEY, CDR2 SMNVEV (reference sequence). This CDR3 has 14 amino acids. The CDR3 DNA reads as TGTGCCAGCAGTTTATTAGGGGGTCACACTGAAGCTTTCTTT. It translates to CASSLLGGHTEAFF.